Presented here are 30 T cell receptor beta chains from one specimen sequenced in a study of brain T cells in children with intractable seizures. Assay: immunoSEQ multiplex PCR; the TCRdb copy retains only in-frame clones and omits some. The table lists 7,500 to 9,500 clones, 69% of them singletons. The sequenced cases were selected for having the highest brain T cell transcript signatures. This material consisted of resected brain tissue, taken at surgery. These TCRs come from a girl aged 2 to 9 with tuberous sclerosis and intractable seizures.

V and J are TRBV7-9 and TRBJ1-4; 9 bases align to TRBD1. V was pared by 5 bases and J by 3 bases, with 4 bases of the junction left unmatched. The CDR3 spans 15 residues. Germline V CDR1 and CDR2: SEHNR, FQNEAQ (reference sequence). This CDR3 reads CASSQDRGSNEKLFF. The CDR3 bases are TGTGCCAGCAGCCAGGACAGGGGTTCTAATGAAAAACTGTTTTTT.

Written as DNA, the CDR3 is TGTGCTAGTCTCGAGCGGGACAGGACTAACTATGGCTACACCTTC. Residues: CASLERDRTNYGYTF. The genes are TRBV12-5 and TRBJ1-2, with 8 bases fitting TRBD1. V lost 8 bases and J lost 0; bases outside the gene matches: 8. CDR3 length: 15 residues. The germline V gene encodes CDR1 LGHNT and CDR2 FRNRAP.

V is TRBV4-2 and J is TRBJ2-5; 10 nucleotides line up with TRBD2. The CDR3 runs 16 residues. Per the germline V gene, CDR1 is LGHNA and CDR2 is YNFKEQ. After removal of 0 bases from V and 5 bases from J, the junction contained 6 bases not matched to a gene. CDR3 coding DNA: TGTGCCAGCAGCCAAGATGCAGCGGGGGGGCTGGAGACCCAGTACTTC. It specifies CASSQDAAGGLETQYF.

The V gene is TRBV7-9, the J gene TRBJ1-6; the D gene is possibly TRBD1 (5 bases). CDR3 size: 15 residues. Deletions cut 1 base from V and 6 bases from J, with 10 bases between. The germline V gene has CDR1 SEHNR and CDR2 FQNEAQ (reference sequence). CDR3 sequence reads: CASSLEGRSNSPLHF. The CDR3 bases are TGTGCCAGCAGCTTAGAGGGGAGGAGTAATTCACCCCTCCACTTT.

The table lists this clone with a count of one. The chain is built from TRBV7-9 and TRBJ1-5; 9 bases match TRBD1. Germline V lookup: CDR1 SEHNR, CDR2 FQNEAQ (reference sequence). Trimming at V came to 5 bases and at J to 7 bases, leaving 9 bases not matched to a gene. The CDR3 length is 15 residues. CDR3 nucleotides: TGTGCCAGCAGCCCGACTGACAGGGGGTACCAGCCCCAGCATTTT. As protein: CASSPTDRGYQPQHF.

The rearrangement links TRBV30 to TRBJ2-3; the D is unclear. CDR1 GTSNPN and CDR2 SVGIG come from the germline V gene (reference sequence). V was clipped by 0 bases and J by 6 bases, with 7 bases between them. The CDR3 runs 12 residues. The CDR3 sequence: CAWSVEPDTQYF. The CDR3 region has the DNA TGTGCCTGGAGTGTAGAACCCGATACGCAGTATTTT.

In its sample, this clone was seen a few times. This chain uses TRBV18 with TRBJ1-4, with D perhaps matching TRBD1 (6 bases). CDR1 is KGHSH, CDR2 LQKENI, per germline. Trimming left V 1 base short and J 1 base short, with 13 bases between. The CDR3 totals 17 residues. The CDR3 nucleotides read TGTGCCAGCTCACCACTATCGTCAGGGGAAACTAATGAAAAACTGTTTTTT. Its translation is CASSPLSSGETNEKLFF.

The chain uses TRBV4-1 and TRBJ2-2; tentatively, D is TRBD1 (5 bases). The CDR3 totals 16 residues. Germline V gene lookup returns CDR1 MGHRA and CDR2 YSYEKL. V was clipped by 0 bases and J by 1 base, with 9 bases between them. The CDR3 is CASSQDVQGNTGELFF. CDR3 bases: TGCGCCAGCAGCCAAGATGTTCAGGGGAACACCGGGGAGCTGTTTTTT.

V gene TRBV4-1 combines with J gene TRBJ2-1; D uncertain. This CDR3 contains 15 residues. Germline loops: CDR1 MGHRA, CDR2 YSYEKL. Trimming took 6 bases from V and 6 from J, leaving 18 bases between them. The CDR3 region is CASSRTESSSNEQFF. In nucleotides, the CDR3 is TGCGCCAGCAGTCGTACCGAAAGTAGTAGCAATGAGCAGTTCTTC.

The chain combines TRBV5-6 with TRBJ1-5, with D possibly matching TRBD1 (5 bases). The V gene lost 0 bases and the J gene lost 6 bases, with 7 bases spanning the gap. The CDR3 is 13 amino acids. Germline CDR1 SGHDT, CDR2 YYEEEE. CDR3 amino acids: CASSLAGRQPQHF. CDR3 DNA sequence: TGTGCCAGCAGCTTGGCGGGACGTCAGCCCCAGCATTTT.

A note on this clone: At one end, the junction sequence differs from germline, possibly due to a read error. The V gene is TRBV7-9, the J gene TRBJ1-2, with D hard to call. CDR1 is SEHNR and CDR2 is FQNEAQ in the germline V gene (reference sequence). The CDR3 is made up of 15 amino acids. CDR3 loop: CASRNTARHLHGYTF. The CDR3 region has the DNA TGTGCCAGCAGGAATACCGCCCGACATCTACATGGGTACACCTTC.

The V call is TRBV6-2 or TRBV6-3, the J call TRBJ2-1; D call uncertain. Trimming stripped 2 bases from V and 4 bases from J, with 21 bases between. The CDR3 spans 18 residues. The V gene's germline CDR1 is MNHEY and CDR2 SVGEGT. The CDR3 here is CASSYLPTKPPSYNEQFF. CDR3 coding DNA: TGTGCCAGCAGTTACCTCCCAACTAAGCCTCCCAGTTACAATGAGCAGTTCTTC.

This chain links TRBV7-8 with TRBJ1-2; D possibly corresponds to TRBD1 (6 bases). Germline CDR1 is SGHVS and CDR2 is FQNEAQ. This CDR3 contains 13 residues. Trimming pared 2 bases from V and 6 bases from J, leaving 10 bases between. The CDR3 nucleotides read TGTGCCAGCAGCTTAAACAGGGCTGATGGCTACACCTTC. Amino acids: CASSLNRADGYTF.

The V and J genes are TRBV18 and TRBJ1-2; D possibly corresponds to TRBD1 (5 bases). V dropped 4 bases and J dropped 8 bases, with 20 bases sitting between them. Germline values: CDR1 KGHSH, CDR2 LQKENI. The CDR3 length is 15 residues. DNA for the CDR3: TGTGCCAGCTCACGTAGAAACTCGAAAGGGGAAGGCTACACCTTC. Its protein product is CASSRRNSKGEGYTF. Together with reference TRBV18 and TRBJ1-2, the CDR3 gives the full variable domain: NAGVMQNPRHLVRRRGQEARLRCSPMKGHSHVYWYRQLPEEGLKFMVYLQKENIIDESGMPKERFSAEFPKEGPSILRIQQVVRGDSAAYFCASSRRNSKGEGYTFGSGTRLTVV.

The chain employs TRBV7-9 and TRBJ1-2; the D is unclear. Germline V gene lookup returns CDR1 SEHNR and CDR2 FQNEAQ (reference sequence). This CDR3 is 13 amino acids long. The V and J ends lost 6 bases and 5 bases respectively, with 13 bases between them. In DNA form, the CDR3 reads TGTGCCAGCAGTTTTGAAGAGGAATATGGCTACACCTTC. It yields the protein CASSFEEEYGYTF.

The CDR3 bases are TGTGCCAGTACCCGGGACAGGGGGTCTGAAAAACTGTTTTTT. Protein sequence: CASTRDRGSEKLFF. The rearrangement uses TRBV19 and TRBJ1-4; 11 bases match TRBD1. With V trimmed by 7 bases and J by 7 bases, 5 bases remained unmatched. This CDR3 spans 14 amino acids. Germline V gene lookup returns CDR1 LNHDA and CDR2 SQIVND (reference sequence).

The V and J genes are TRBV7-8 and TRBJ2-7; 12 positions match TRBD2. The J segment lost 2 bases and the V segment lost 3 bases, leaving 8 bases of the junction unmatched. Germline V gene sequence: CDR1 SGHVS, CDR2 FQNEAQ. The CDR3 runs 17 residues. The CDR3 bases are TGTGCCAGCAGCTTGATTAGGACTAGCGGGGATCCCTACGAGCAGTACTTC. Residues: CASSLIRTSGDPYEQYF. Supplemented by reference TRBV7-8 and TRBJ2-7, the full variable domain reads GAGVSQSPRYKVAKRGQDVALRCDPISGHVSLFWYQQALGQGPEFLTYFQNEAQLDKSGLPSDRFFAERPEGSVSTLKIQRTQQEDSAVYLCASSLIRTSGDPYEQYFGPGTRLTVT.

V and J are TRBV15 and TRBJ2-5; 12 positions agree with TRBD2. The J segment lost 2 bases and the V segment lost 5 bases, leaving 6 bases of the junction unmatched. This CDR3 is 16 amino acids long. The germline CDR1 and CDR2 sequences are LNHNV and YYDKDF (reference sequence). Here the CDR3 reads CATSPSGGAKQETQYF. For the CDR3, the DNA is TGTGCCACCAGCCCTAGCGGGGGGGCTAAGCAAGAGACCCAGTACTTC.

For this clone: Other nucleotide sequences in the sample specify the same CDR3. This chain joins TRBV12-3 or TRBV12-4 and TRBJ1-5, with D perhaps matching TRBD1 (5 bases). This CDR3 has 13 amino acids. Trimming removed 4 bases from V and 4 bases from J, with 8 bases in between. CDR3 in DNA: TGTGCCAGCAGTTCCCAGGGAAATCAGCCCCAGCATTTT. Its translation: CASSSQGNQPQHF.

The V and J genes are TRBV28 and TRBJ1-3, with unresolved D. V was clipped by 4 bases and J by 2 bases, with 12 bases between them. CDR1 and CDR2 (germline): MDHEN, SYDVKM. CDR3 length: 15 amino acids. CDR3 amino acids: CASSYAGRTGNTIYF. In DNA form, the CDR3 reads TGTGCCAGCAGTTACGCCGGGCGGACTGGAAACACCATATATTTT.

This rearrangement joins TRBV2 to TRBJ2-1; 12 bases are shared with TRBD2. The CDR3 has 15 amino acids. Germline lookup yields CDR1 SNHLY and CDR2 FYNNEI. Trimming removed 6 bases from V and 8 bases from J; junction bases left unmatched: 8. The CDR3 bases are TGTGCCAGCAGGGAACTAGCGGGGGGCGGGGATGAGCAGTTCTTC. It is translated as CASRELAGGGDEQFF.

CDR3 in amino acids: CASSEIPGRRVYEQYF. The CDR3 DNA reads as TGTGCCAGCAGTGAAATCCCGGGGCGCCGGGTCTACGAGCAGTACTTC. V is TRBV6-1 and J is TRBJ2-7, with D perhaps matching TRBD1 or TRBD2 (5 bases each). CDR1 and CDR2 from the germline V gene are MNHNS and SASEGT. V shed 2 bases and J shed 3 bases, with 17 bases lying between them. This CDR3 has 16 amino acids.

J is TRBJ1-3 and V is TRBV4-1; D gene unclear. Germline V gene sequence: CDR1 MGHRA, CDR2 YSYEKL. CDR3 length equals 16 residues. Trimming pared 2 bases from V and 0 bases from J, leaving 11 bases between. Here the CDR3 DNA reads TGCGCCAGCAGCCAACTGGACCTGGTCTCTGGAAACACCATATATTTT. It yields the protein CASSQLDLVSGNTIYF.

The chain links TRBV27 to TRBJ2-1; D not certain. The V gene lost 1 base and the J gene lost 5 bases, with 15 bases spanning the gap. CDR3 size: 16 residues. Germline CDR1 and CDR2: MNHEY and SMNVEV (reference sequence). The DNA of the CDR3 is TGTGCCAGCAGTTTATACGGCCTCCTAGGCAACAATGAGCAGTTCTTC. It encodes CASSLYGLLGNNEQFF.

This chain connects TRBV5-1 to TRBJ2-5, with 7 bases lining up with TRBD1. This CDR3 has 15 amino acids. The junction had 2 bases not matched to a gene; V was cut back by 0 bases and J by 0 bases. The germline gives CDR1 SGHRS, CDR2 YFSETQ. As DNA, the CDR3 is TGCGCCAGCAGCTTGGCAGGGACAGACCAAGAGACCCAGTACTTC. Its protein is CASSLAGTDQETQYF.

In its sample, this clone is medium-sized. This chain connects TRBV5-1 to TRBJ1-3, with 7 bases identical to TRBD1. V shed 2 bases, J shed 4 bases, and the junction held 6 bases outside the gene matches. The V gene's germline CDR1 is SGHRS and CDR2 YFSETQ. The CDR3 extends over 15 amino acids. The CDR3 region is CASSLKGALGNTIYF. DNA for the CDR3: TGCGCCAGCAGCTTAAAGGGGGCCTTAGGAAACACCATATATTTT.

The chain links TRBV5-5 to TRBJ2-3; possibly TRBD2 for D (6 bases). CDR1 and CDR2 from the germline V gene are SGHKS and YYEKEE (reference sequence). The CDR3 sequence is 16 residues long. The V end was cut by 1 base, the J end by 2 bases, with 14 bases between. This chain's CDR3 is CASSLPAGRTTDTQYF. CDR3 sequence (DNA): TGTGCCAGCAGCTTGCCCGCGGGACGGACCACAGATACGCAGTATTTT.

This CDR3 reads CASSQDYSGIRNTEAFF. CDR3 DNA sequence: TGTGCCAGCAGCCAAGATTACTCGGGGATACGGAACACTGAAGCTTTCTTT. This chain uses TRBV3-1 (or the pseudogene TRBV3-2) with TRBJ1-1, with D uncertain. Trimming cost V 0 bases and J 1 base, with 15 bases left between them. This CDR3 has 17 amino acids. The germline gives CDR1 LGHDT, CDR2 YNNKEL (reference sequence).

The V and J genes are TRBV9 and TRBJ1-2, with a possible D match to TRBD1 (6 bases). In germline, CDR1 is SGDLS, CDR2 YYNGEE. V was shortened by 2 bases and J by 9 bases, with 8 bases between the two germline ends. The CDR3 has 11 amino acids. For the CDR3, the DNA is TGTGCCAGCAGCGTCAGGGGTAGCTACACCTTC. Translation gives CASSVRGSYTF.

This clone is medium-sized (0.01 to 0.1%) within its sample. The chain employs TRBV18 and TRBJ1-3; D not resolved. Germline V gene data show CDR1 as KGHSH and CDR2 as LQKENI. V was cut by 0 bases and J by 4 bases, with 13 bases left in between. This CDR3 has 16 residues. CDR3 amino acids: CASSPPGRLQGNTIYF. The CDR3 DNA reads as TGTGCCAGCTCACCACCCGGGCGGCTACAAGGAAACACCATATATTTT.